This T cell receptor beta chain was captured by sequencing in a study of T cells after yellow fever vaccination. Broader study findings: Reappearance after the booster was seen for most primary-vaccination clones, at 96% CD4 and 80% to 90% CD8.

As for this clonotype: The antigen is undetermined.

TCRdb reprocessed the 5' RACE reads via MiXCR and lists one record per CDR3 protein. This sample has hundreds of thousands of distinct CDR3 sequences, with around 3.6% found just once. The material was PBMCs, obtained on the day of the yellow fever booster vaccination. The source is a man between 18 and 35 years old who received the YFV17D yellow fever vaccine.

The CDR3 loop reads CASSPGGRSEAFF. The CDR3 DNA follows: TGTGCCAGCAGCCCAGGGGGTCGGTCTGAAGCTTTCTTT. V is TRBV25-1 and J is TRBJ1-1; 7 bases match TRBD1. This CDR3 is 13 amino acids long. Germline V gene sequence: CDR1 MGHDK, CDR2 SYGVNS. V gave up 6 bases and J gave up 6 bases; unmatched junction bases: 7.